The clone carrying this T cell receptor beta chain was counted ten times or more. This sample is drawn from a study of T cells in Graves' hyperthyroidism and ophthalmopathy. The CDR3 spans 15 residues. V trimming: 7 bases; J trimming: 3 bases; junction bases outside the gene matches: 8. Germline CDR1 and CDR2: MNHNS and SASEGT. RNA transcripts provided the source from which TCR beta CDR3 regions were amplified. First-round RT-PCR with HTBI primers amplified the TCR CDR3 region. A single record per CDR3 protein comes from TCRdb applying MiXCR to the multiplex PCR reads. The table includes 200,000 to 250,000 distinct CDR3 sequences, roughly 18% detected once.

The sample comprised blood. This receptor was obtained from a man between 50 and 59 years old with Graves' hyperthyroidism. The chain recombines TRBV6-1 with TRBJ2-2, with TRBD1 matching over 7 bases. The CDR3 region has the DNA TGTGCCAGCAACGTAAGGGGGCGCGACACCGGGGAGCTGTTTTTT. Translating it yields CASNVRGRDTGELFF.